This T cell receptor beta chain comes out of a study of blood T cells in healthy people across ages. Study as a whole: The template switching approach captured approximately one barcoded beta molecule for every two T cells. The study, taken as a whole, reports: Higher diversity and more naive CD4+ cells were features of long-lived donors, compared to aged donors.

The second PCR ran roughly 6 to 11 cycles with a sample-barcoded 5' primer and J-beta primers. Every cDNA molecule carried a tag from a template-switch adaptor bearing 12 random nucleotides. MiXCR, applied by TCRdb to the 5' RACE reads, yields one record per CDR3 protein. Seen here are roughly 730,000 distinct CDR3 sequences, more than 50% observed once, and the top ten hold 20% to 30%. A remark on this clonotype: Its antigen is unknown.

V dropped 6 bases and J dropped 3; count of bases not matched to a gene: 12. This CDR3 has 15 amino acids. Germline values: CDR1 DFQATT, CDR2 SNEGSKA (reference sequence). Caucasian, healthy and from Russia, the donors were aged between roughly 6 and 95. This chain joins TRBV20-1 and TRBJ2-7; 9 bases align to TRBD2. The specimen was blood. The source is a man aged 35-49 years in good health. The chain's CDR3 is CSASKLLAGRYEQYF. The CDR3 DNA sequence: TGCAGTGCCTCTAAACTTCTAGCGGGGCGCTACGAGCAGTACTTC.